This TCR beta chain is drawn from a study of persistence of HIV-infected CD4 T cells. The libraries were made with immunoSEQ version 4 in survey mode. Produced via immunoSEQ multiplex PCR; TCRdb's table is partial and in-frame only. In the table there are 40,000 to 55,000 clones, over 80% of which are singletons. Of note for this clone: Its antigen is not identified.

Nonspecific anti-CD3/anti-CD28 bead stimulation represents the broad CD4+ T cell repertoire. Sorting of responding CD4+ T cells relied on upregulated CD40 ligand together with CD69. The CDR3 totals 18 residues. CDR1 is LNHDA and CDR2 is SQIVND in the germline V gene (reference sequence). J gave up 3 bases and V 0 bases, and 12 bases lay outside the gene matches. The sequencing used CD4+ T cells sorted from PBMCs after approximately 20-hour stimulation, collected from a patient who received antiretroviral therapy. This rearrangement joins TRBV19 to TRBJ2-7; 9 positions agree with TRBD1. The receptor comes from an adult woman with HIV who was CMV-seropositive. The CDR3 DNA follows: TGTGCCAGTAGTATAGACCCGGGACAGGGTGTACCGTACTACGAGCAGTACTTC. This sequence encodes CASSIDPGQGVPYYEQYF. The full variable domain, its missing parts supplied by reference TRBV19 and TRBJ2-7, is DGGITQSPKYLFRKEGQNVTLSCEQNLNHDAMYWYRQDPGQGLRLIYYSQIVNDFQKGDIAEGYSVSREKKESFPLTVTSAQKNPTAFYLCASSIDPGQGVPYYEQYFGPGTRLTVT.